This TCR beta chain originates from a study of blood T cell repertoires in COVID-19. Overall study context: Spain, Italy and the United States supplied samples that represented acute and convalescent COVID-19. Sources were T cells, B-cell-depleted T cells, or PBMCs; the material itself was cDNA or gDNA.

Each participant's cohort was designated according to participant-reported clinical history. Two consecutive negative NP/OP PCR tests, clearance, or resolved symptoms defined Cohort 3 recovery. The J segment lost 7 bases and the V segment lost 4 bases, leaving 6 bases of the junction unmatched. The CDR3 extends over 15 amino acids. The germline gives CDR1 SGHRS, CDR2 YFSETQ. Produced via immunoSEQ multiplex PCR; TCRdb's table is partial and in-frame only. The sample contains 140,000 or so clones, roughly 80% of which appear only once. The sequence came from a man aged 45-60 years who had recovered from COVID-19. The source material was PBMCs or T cells enriched from blood (not recorded which). The chain is built from TRBV5-1 and TRBJ1-6; 9 bases agree with TRBD1. This CDR3 is CASSMGTGTNSPLHF. The CDR3 DNA is TGCGCCAGCAGCATGGGGACAGGGACGAATTCACCCCTCCACTTT.